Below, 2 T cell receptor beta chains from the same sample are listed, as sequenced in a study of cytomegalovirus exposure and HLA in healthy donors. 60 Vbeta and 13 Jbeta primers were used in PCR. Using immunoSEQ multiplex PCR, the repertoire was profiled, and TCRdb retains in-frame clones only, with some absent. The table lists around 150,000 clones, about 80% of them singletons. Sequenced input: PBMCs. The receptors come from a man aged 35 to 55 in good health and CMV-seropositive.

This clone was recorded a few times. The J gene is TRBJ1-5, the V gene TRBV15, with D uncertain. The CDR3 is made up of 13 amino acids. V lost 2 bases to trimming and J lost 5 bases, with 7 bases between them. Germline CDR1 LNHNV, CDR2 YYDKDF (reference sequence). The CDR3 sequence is CATSRHFDQPQHF. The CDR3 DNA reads TGTGCCACCAGCAGACACTTCGATCAGCCCCAGCATTTT.

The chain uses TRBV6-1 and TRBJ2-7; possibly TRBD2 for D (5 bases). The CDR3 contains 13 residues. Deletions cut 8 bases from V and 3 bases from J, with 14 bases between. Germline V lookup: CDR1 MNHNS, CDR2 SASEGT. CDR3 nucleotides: TGTGCCAGCCTTAGCGAAGCTAACTACGAGCAGTACTTC. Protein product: CASLSEANYEQYF.